This TCR beta chain was identified in a study of T cells expressing NK-cell markers (TCRdb year 2020). About the study as a whole: In sorted CD3+CD56+NKG2C+, CD3+CD56+NKG2C- and CD3+CD56-NKG2C+ T-cell subsets from 7 to 9 donors, TCR beta-chain repertoires were profiled. Sequencing of the libraries produced 2 x 150 bp reads on Illumina HiSeq 2000/2500, MiSeq or NextSeq. Among the eight sequenced donors, seven were HCMV-seropositive and one was HCMV-seronegative. Randomly selected healthy volunteers, three men and five women, were used as the eight sequenced donors.

What the authors observed across the whole study: For several donors, the dominant CD3+CD56+NKG2C+ clonotypes were among the top 10 CD8+ clonotypes and accounted for about 1.0-8% of CD8+ T cells. Those dominant clonotypes were again the most abundant among CD3+CD56-NKG2C+ cells in a few donors, at about 25-60.1%. Whether the expanded NKG2C-expressing T cell clones were specific for HCMV antigens remained unclear.

With regard to this clonotype: The clone's antigen remains unknown.

Instrument used: Illumina HiSeq 2000. TCR beta cDNA libraries were made by 5'RACE template switching that added a universal primer site and unique molecular identifiers. Synthesis of cDNA was primed from the TCR beta constant segment and was followed by two consecutive PCR amplification steps. The original methods were these. MIGEC was used to demultiplex reads and group reads by UMI, and MiTCR was used to assemble and quantify clonotypes. Only TCR cDNA sequences supported by at least two reads were kept to exclude erroneous sequences. The tcR package was used for downstream repertoire analysis, with clonotypes matched between fractions based on CDR3 nucleotide sequence plus V segment. Antigen specificity was annotated against VDJdb with VDJmatch, allowing one amino acid substitution in CDR3. The reads, reprocessed by TCRdb, yield one row per CDR3 protein sequence and no DNA. The V and J calls come from TCRdb's annotation, not from the publication. Per the sample table, the count is 450,000 to 600,000 distinct CDR3 sequences. In total, the top ten clones hold less than 4.5% of the sample.

HCMV serostatus was determined by detecting HCMV-specific IgG in serum with a commercial ELISA kit. Peripheral blood mononuclear cells were isolated from blood by Ficoll density gradient centrifugation. Its CDR3 holds 14 amino acids, cysteine through phenylalanine. The coding DNA is unavailable. Via the germline V gene, CDR1 is MNHEY and CDR2 SVGAGI. Sequenced input: blood T cells: a sorted CD56 or NKG2C T cell subset, CD4+ or CD8+ T cells, or bulk PBMC T cells (not recorded which). This clonotype was sampled from a man between 18 and 29 years old in good health. Donor details come from another sample of the same person, matched by shared clones. This receptor chain uses TRBV6-5 and TRBJ2-5. The CDR3 sequence is CASSYVASQETQYF.